This TCR beta chain was documented in a study of shared clonotypes between healthy human individuals. Study findings and constraints: Clonotype sharing among donors was thought likely to change with sequencing depth.

Researchers divided each subset's genomic DNA evenly across several immunoSEQ plates. In replicate PCRs of unsorted PBMC, about 320 ng DNA, tens of thousands of T cell genomes, was used. Scientists sequenced DNA from unsorted PBMC on ten immunoSEQ deep assay plates. TCRdb keeps only in-frame clones here, not all; method: immunoSEQ multiplex PCR. The data show around 510,000 clones, around 81% seen once. V dropped 4 bases and J dropped 1 base, with 8 bases sitting between them. Germline V CDR1 and CDR2: SGHRS, YFSETQ. The CDR3 covers 14 residues. In regard to this clone: Its antigen is unidentified. The sample holds other DNA sequences that translate to the same CDR3.

The V call is TRBV5-1, the J call TRBJ2-2; a weak D match, TRBD1 (5 bases). Sequencing was carried out using PBMCs. The sequence came from a woman aged 40 to 50 in good health. Some clones in this sample may be carry-over from other donors' samples. The CDR3, as DNA: TGCGCCAGCAGCGGGCAGGGGAACACCGGGGAGCTGTTTTTT. It codes for CASSGQGNTGELFF.